This is a list of T cell receptor beta chains from one sample in a study of blood T cell repertoires in COVID-19. Repertoires were generated with immunoSEQ multiplex PCR, while TCRdb's copy carries only in-frame clones and drops some. The data show around 330,000 clones, with approximately 88% seen just once and 4% to 6% held by the top ten. Sequenced material: PBMCs or T cells enriched from blood (not recorded which). These receptors were collected from a man aged 60-69 years who had recovered from COVID-19. The CDR3 runs from the conserved cysteine through the conserved F or W. D genes are given only for firm matches. Part of the rows lack a size; the others show once, few, many or a class for expanded clones.

V	size	J	D	DNA	CDR3
TRBV10-1	NA	TRBJ2-3	TRBD2	TGCGCCAGCAGTGAGTTGATAGCGGGAAGCACAGATACGCAGTATTTT	CASSELIAGSTDTQYF
TRBV28	NA	TRBJ1-6	TRBD1	TGTGCCAGCAGTCGGGACAGGGAGAATTCACCCCTCCACTTT	CASSRDRENSPLHF
TRBV6-1	NA	TRBJ2-2	TRBD2	TGTGCCAGCAGTGGGCTAGCGGGACTAAACACCGGGGAGCTGTTTTTT	CASSGLAGLNTGELFF
TRBV27	NA	TRBJ2-7	NA	TGTGCCAGCAGTTTTCGGCCCCTAGGCGATCTTTACGAGCAGTACTTC	CASSFRPLGDLYEQYF
TRBV7-2	NA	TRBJ2-2	TRBD2	TGTGCCAGAGGGACTAGCGGGAAGACCGGGGAGCTGTTTTTT	CARGTSGKTGELFF
TRBV27	NA	TRBJ1-1	NA	TGTGCCAGCAGTTTAGTGGACAGACAAAACACTGAAGCTTTCTTT	CASSLVDRQNTEAFF
TRBV9	NA	TRBJ1-1	TRBD1	TGTGCCAGCAGCAGGCGACAGGGGGGCACTGAAGCTTTCTTT	CASSRRQGGTEAFF
TRBV28	NA	TRBJ2-7	TRBD2	TGTGCCAGCAGTTTGGGACTAGCGGGAGGGTCCTCCTACGAGCAGTACTTC	CASSLGLAGGSSYEQYF
TRBV11-2	NA	TRBJ1-6	NA	TGTGCCAGCAGCTTAGCACAGGGTGGACGTTCACCCCTCCACTTT	CASSLAQGGRSPLHF
TRBV5-5	NA	TRBJ1-1	NA	TGTGCCAGCAGCCGTCCCGGGACAAGGAACACTGAAGCTTTCTTT	CASSRPGTRNTEAFF
TRBV5-1	NA	TRBJ2-1	TRBD2	TGCGCCAGCAGCTTACAAGGACTAGCGTCATACAATGAGCAGTTCTTC	CASSLQGLASYNEQFF
TRBV5-1	once	TRBJ2-7	TRBD1	TGCGCCAGCAGACCCGGGACAGGATCTACCGAGCAGTACTTC	CASRPGTGSTEQYF
TRBV6-2/TRBV6-3	once	TRBJ2-5	NA	TGTGCCAGCAGTTACTCGGGGCAGCGAGAGACCCAGTACTTC	CASSYSGQRETQYF
TRBV7-2	NA	TRBJ2-7	NA	TGTGCCAGCAGCTTACAGCGAAACTACGAGCAGTACTTC	CASSLQRNYEQYF
TRBV10-3	NA	TRBJ2-1	TRBD1	TGTGCCATCAGTCCGGGACAGACTTTTATCTCCTACAATGAGCAGTTCTTC	CAISPGQTFISYNEQFF
TRBV7-2	NA	TRBJ1-1	NA	TGTGCCAGCAGCTTAATAAAAAATGGAGGGCAGCCAGCTTTCTTT	CASSLIKNGGQPAFF
TRBV18	NA	TRBJ2-7	NA	TGTGCCAGCTCATCAACCTACGAGCAGTACTTC	CASSSTYEQYF
TRBV5-1	NA	TRBJ2-5	NA	TGCGCCAGCAGCCCAACGCAGGGGGAGACCCAGTACTTC	CASSPTQGETQYF
TRBV28	NA	TRBJ2-1	TRBD2	TGTGCCAGCAGTCGTAGACTAGCGGGAGGCCGATTAAGCTCCTACAATGAGCAGTTCTTC	CASSRRLAGGRLSSYNEQFF
TRBV18	NA	TRBJ1-1	TRBD1	TGTGCCAGCTCATTCTTCGGCAGGGGGCGAGCTGAAGCTTTCTTT	CASSFFGRGRAEAFF
TRBV6-2/TRBV6-3	NA	TRBJ1-1	NA	TGTGCCAGCAGTTACCGAGCCGACGGGGGGGTGAGCACTGAAGCTTTCTTT	CASSYRADGGVSTEAFF
TRBV6-1	NA	TRBJ1-2	TRBD1	TGTGCCAGCAGTGAATTTACAGGGGGTACAAGCTACACCTTC	CASSEFTGGTSYTF
TRBV18	NA	TRBJ1-2	TRBD1	TGTGCCAGCTCACCGGACAGGGTCGGCTACACCTTC	CASSPDRVGYTF
TRBV9	NA	TRBJ2-1	NA	TGTGCCAGCAGCGTAGACAGCAATGAGCAGTTCTTC	CASSVDSNEQFF
TRBV28	NA	TRBJ1-2	NA	TGTGCCAGCAGTTTAAGACAGGATGGAGGCTACACCTTC	CASSLRQDGGYTF
TRBV5-8	NA	TRBJ1-1	TRBD1	TGTGCCAGCAGCGCGTACAGGGGGCCTAGCACTGAAGCTTTCTTT	CASSAYRGPSTEAFF
TRBV5-1	NA	TRBJ1-3	NA	TGCGCCAGCAGCTTGGGACAGGTCTCTGGAAACACCATATATTTT	CASSLGQVSGNTIYF
TRBV28	NA	TRBJ1-5	TRBD1	TGTGCCAGCAGTTACAACAGGGGGCGCGGAAGCAATCAGCCCCAGCATTTT	CASSYNRGRGSNQPQHF
TRBV3-1/TRBV3-2	NA	TRBJ1-6	NA	TGTGCCAGCACGGAGTATTATAATTCACCCCTCCACTTT	CASTEYYNSPLHF
TRBV4-1	NA	TRBJ1-5	TRBD1	TGCGCCAGCAGCCAAGGGGACAGGGGGTACCAGCATTTT	CASSQGDRGYQHF
TRBV29-1	NA	TRBJ2-7	TRBD2	TGCAGCGTTGTCTCGGGTGCTAGCGGTTACGAGCAGTACTTC	CSVVSGASGYEQYF
TRBV11-2	NA	TRBJ2-7	NA	TGTGCCAGCAGCCCCAACCGTGGCGGAACGACGGAGGAGCAGTACTTC	CASSPNRGGTTEEQYF
TRBV29-1	NA	TRBJ1-5	NA	TGCAGCGTTGAAGATGTAGGAGGGCCCCAGCATTTT	CSVEDVGGPQHF
TRBV18	once	TRBJ2-7	TRBD2	TGTGCCAGCTCACCGACATTCCTAGCGGGAGGTTCATCCTACGAGCAGTACTTC	CASSPTFLAGGSSYEQYF
TRBV4-3	NA	TRBJ1-4	TRBD1	TGCGCCAGCAGCCTGACAGGGGGAGGTAATGAAAAACTGTTTTTT	CASSLTGGGNEKLFF
TRBV7-3	NA	TRBJ2-1	TRBD1	TGTGCCAGCAGCCTAGCAGGGGGAGCCTACAATGAGCAGTTCTTC	CASSLAGGAYNEQFF
TRBV7-2	NA	TRBJ1-5	NA	TGTGCCAGCAGCCCTGAACATCCAGATCAGCCCCAGCATTTT	CASSPEHPDQPQHF
TRBV6-5	NA	TRBJ1-1	TRBD1	TGTGCCAGCAGCGGGACAGCCCAAGCTTTCTTT	CASSGTAQAFF
TRBV28	NA	TRBJ2-5	NA	TGTGCCAGCAGTTTTGTGGGAGTAGAGACCCAGTACTTC	CASSFVGVETQYF
TRBV5-5	few	TRBJ2-5	NA	TGTGCCAGCAGCTGGGACTCAGAGACCCAGTACTTC	CASSWDSETQYF
TRBV18	NA	TRBJ1-4	TRBD1	TGTGCCAGCTCACCAGGGCCCCCGCGACAGGGGTCGAGCCTAAGACTGTTTTTT	CASSPGPPRQGSSLRLFF
TRBV6-5	NA	TRBJ2-5	NA	TGTGCCAGCAGCCGACAGATTCAAGAGACCCAGTACTTC	CASSRQIQETQYF
TRBV5-5	NA	TRBJ2-1	TRBD2	TGTGCCAGCAGCTTCAGCCCGGGACTAGCGGGGAATGAGCAGTTCTTC	CASSFSPGLAGNEQFF
TRBV11-2	NA	TRBJ1-6	NA	TGTGCCAGCAGCATGATACTTCGGGGGAATTCACCCCTCCACTTT	CASSMILRGNSPLHF
TRBV28	NA	TRBJ1-1	NA	TGTGCCAGCAAAGCGTCAGGGGCGTACACTGAAGCTTTCTTT	CASKASGAYTEAFF
TRBV19	once	TRBJ2-2	TRBD2	TGTGCCAGTAGTATAAGTTCCCCAACTAGCGGGAGGATTACCGGGGAGCTGTTTTTT	CASSISSPTSGRITGELFF
TRBV25-1	NA	TRBJ2-5	TRBD1	TGTGCCAGCACCGCCGGGCAGGGGGTTGAGACCCAGTACTTC	CASTAGQGVETQYF
TRBV5-1	NA	TRBJ2-5	TRBD1	TGCGCCAGCAGCTTGGAAACAGGGGAAGAGACTCAGTACTTC	CASSLETGEETQYF
TRBV30	few	TRBJ1-3	NA	TGTGCCTGGAGTGTAAACAGGGCTGGAAACACCATATATTTT	CAWSVNRAGNTIYF
TRBV5-4	NA	TRBJ1-1	NA	TGTGCCAGCAGCCCCCTGAGGAACACTGAAGCTTTCTTT	CASSPLRNTEAFF
TRBV5-1	NA	TRBJ1-1	NA	TGCGCCAGCACCGACGGCAGGGCTTATAACACTGAAGCTTTCTTT	CASTDGRAYNTEAFF
TRBV5-6	NA	TRBJ1-1	NA	TGTGCCAGCAGCCTGGTCAGGGCGGATGAAGCTTTCTTT	CASSLVRADEAFF
TRBV11-3	NA	TRBJ1-1	NA	TGTGCCAGCAGCCGAGGGCGGTACACTGAAGCTTTCTTT	CASSRGRYTEAFF
TRBV7-9	NA	TRBJ2-1	NA	TGTGCCAGCAGCTTAGAGACAGGGAGGTTGAATGAGCAGTTCTTC	CASSLETGRLNEQFF
TRBV27	NA	TRBJ1-2	NA	TGTGCCAGCAGCCTAATACAGGGCGGCTATGGCTACACCTTC	CASSLIQGGYGYTF
TRBV27	NA	TRBJ2-7	TRBD2	TGTGCCAGCAGCGAGGGACTAGCCTACGAGCAGTACTTC	CASSEGLAYEQYF
TRBV19	NA	TRBJ1-2	TRBD1	TGTGCCAGTGTGGGGGACAGGGTCCGAGGCTACACCTTC	CASVGDRVRGYTF